A single sample is the source of the 31 T cell receptor beta chains below, sequenced in a study of CD4 T cells in relation to SARS-CoV-2 and coronaviruses. Their target antigens are unknown. Clones were read by immunoSEQ multiplex PCR, and TCRdb kept only the in-frame ones, dropping some. The table records 40,000 or so clones, roughly 85% of them present only once. Sequenced sample: naive CD4+ T cells from PBMCs, cultured in vitro. Noted subset: naive CD4+ T cells isolated by negative enrichment. These receptors all come from an adult with COVID-19.

This chain connects TRBV28 to TRBJ2-2, with D possibly matching TRBD2 (6 bases). The ends were cut back, 4 bases at V and 5 bases at J, with 11 bases in the middle. This CDR3 comprises 14 residues. In germline, CDR1 is MDHEN, CDR2 SYDVKM. This CDR3 reads CASSSPGGTGELFF. CDR3 DNA sequence: TGTGCCAGCAGTTCGCCCGGAGGGACCGGGGAGCTGTTTTTT.

The chain has TRBV29-1 and TRBJ1-1, with D unclear. The V gene lost 6 bases and the J gene lost 6 bases, with 8 bases spanning the gap. CDR3 length: 10 residues. The germline gives CDR1 SQVTM, CDR2 ANQGSEA. The CDR3 region is CSVDRAEAFF. In nucleotides, the CDR3 is TGCAGCGTGGACCGGGCTGAAGCTTTCTTT. The variable domain in full, completed from reference TRBV29-1 and TRBJ1-1, reads SAVISQKPSRDICQRGTSLTIQCQVDSQVTMMFWYRQQPGQSLTLIATANQGSEATYESGFVIDKFPISRPNLTFSTLTVSNMSPEDSSIYLCSVDRAEAFFGQGTRLTVV.

V is TRBV28 and J is TRBJ2-3; D remains unclear. Germline V CDR1 and CDR2: MDHEN, SYDVKM. The V gene lost 3 bases and the J gene lost 2 bases, with 6 bases spanning the gap. This CDR3 contains 13 residues. The CDR3 region is CASSLSDTDTQYF. In DNA form, the CDR3 reads TGTGCCAGCAGTTTGTCTGACACAGATACGCAGTATTTT. Full variable domain (rest looked up from reference TRBV28 and TRBJ2-3): DVKVTQSSRYLVKRTGEKVFLECVQDMDHENMFWYRQDPGLGLRLIYFSYDVKMKEKGDIPEGYSVSREKKERFSLILESASTNQTSMYLCASSLSDTDTQYFGPGTRLTVL.

The rearrangement joins TRBV27 to TRBJ1-5; 7 nucleotides match TRBD1. The CDR3 is made up of 14 amino acids. V was pared by 6 bases and J by 0 bases, with 2 bases of the junction left unmatched. Germline lookup yields CDR1 MNHEY and CDR2 SMNVEV (reference sequence). In DNA, the CDR3 is TGTGCCAGCAGCGGGACAGATAGCAATCAGCCCCAGCATTTT. Its protein product is CASSGTDSNQPQHF.

The rearrangement links TRBV29-1 to TRBJ2-7; no reliable D call. Per the germline V gene, CDR1 is SQVTM and CDR2 is ANQGSEA. The CDR3 is 13 residues long. Deletions cut 2 bases from V and 6 bases from J, with 14 bases between. Written as DNA, the CDR3 is TGCAGCGTTGAAATCCCCGGCCCCTTCGAGCAGTACTTC. This translates into CSVEIPGPFEQYF.

V is TRBV5-1 and J is TRBJ2-1; TRBD2 matches 9 bases. Germline V gene lookup returns CDR1 SGHRS and CDR2 YFSETQ. The CDR3 consists of 17 residues. The J segment lost 5 bases and the V segment lost 3 bases, leaving 12 bases of the junction unmatched. The CDR3 DNA follows: TGCGCCAGCAGCTCAAGATTTAGCGGGAGCGGAGACAATGAGCAGTTCTTC. This codes for CASSSRFSGSGDNEQFF.

The rearrangement links TRBV29-1 to TRBJ1-2; no firm D call. The germline CDR1 and CDR2 sequences are SQVTM and ANQGSEA. With 7 bases removed from V and 8 bases from J, the gap between germline ends came to 14 bases. This CDR3 is built from 11 residues. The CDR3 DNA reads TGCAGCGCCATTCTCAGGTGGGGCTACACCTTC. Its translation is CSAILRWGYTF.

The chain uses TRBV7-2 and TRBJ1-5, with D possibly TRBD1 on 6 matching bases. The CDR3 spans 13 residues. V lost 5 bases and J 4 bases, leaving 9 bases between the germline ends. Germline lookup yields CDR1 SGHTA and CDR2 FQGNSA. The CDR3 nucleotides read TGTGCCAGCAGCAAGGACAGAAATCAGCCCCAGCATTTT. As protein: CASSKDRNQPQHF.

V and J are TRBV2 and TRBJ1-1; D gene ambiguous. Germline V gives CDR1 SNHLY, CDR2 FYNNEI. This CDR3 spans 14 amino acids. Trimming took 6 bases from V and 5 from J, leaving 16 bases between them. The CDR3 nucleotides are TGTGCCAGCAGCCTGGAAAGTCTGGGAACTGAAGCTTTCTTT. It yields the protein CASSLESLGTEAFF.

The rearrangement links TRBV5-4 to TRBJ2-3, with 8 bases identical to TRBD2. The CDR3 sequence is 17 residues long. V was pared by 0 bases and J by 0 bases, with 6 bases of the junction left unmatched. CDR1 and CDR2 from the germline V gene are SGHNT and YYREEE (reference sequence). This CDR3 is CASSLDAASGSTDTQYF. CDR3 DNA: TGTGCCAGCAGCTTGGACGCGGCTAGCGGGAGCACAGATACGCAGTATTTT.

This chain uses TRBV2 with TRBJ2-1, with 10 bases fitting TRBD2. The CDR3 consists of 15 residues. The ends lost 3 bases at V and 6 bases at J; junction bases unmatched: 5. The germline CDR1 and CDR2 sequences are SNHLY and FYNNEI. The CDR3 region is CASSELLAGANEQFF. CDR3 in DNA: TGTGCCAGCAGTGAGCTTCTAGCGGGAGCCAATGAGCAGTTCTTC.

This clone was picked up one time. The rearrangement uses TRBV9 and TRBJ2-5, with D possibly called TRBD1 or TRBD2 (5 bases each). This CDR3 region has 15 residues. V dropped 0 bases and J dropped 2 bases, with 11 bases sitting between them. CDR1 is SGDLS and CDR2 is YYNGEE in the germline V gene. The CDR3, as DNA: TGTGCCAGCAGCGTAGCTCGGGGCCTACAAGAGACCCAGTACTTC. It translates to CASSVARGLQETQYF. Complete variable domain (other parts from reference TRBV9 and TRBJ2-5): DSGVTQTPKHLITATGQRVTLRCSPRSGDLSVYWYQQSLDQGLQFLIQYYNGEERAKGNILERFSAQQFPDLHSELNLSSLELGDSALYFCASSVARGLQETQYFGPGTRLLVL.

The chain recombines TRBV5-1 with TRBJ2-1; D possibly corresponds to TRBD1 (5 bases). This CDR3 is 12 amino acids long. Germline V CDR1 and CDR2: SGHRS, YFSETQ. The V end was cut by 5 bases, the J end by 4 bases, with 7 bases between. CDR3 in DNA: TGCGCCAGCAGTGACAGATACAATGAGCAGTTCTTC. Translation: CASSDRYNEQFF.

The chain employs TRBV3-1 (or the pseudogene TRBV3-2) and TRBJ2-3; a possible D gene is TRBD2 (6 bases). Trimming removed 1 base at V and 2 bases at J, with 16 bases between. The CDR3 is made up of 17 amino acids. Germline loops: CDR1 LGHDT, CDR2 YNNKEL (reference sequence). CDR3 DNA sequence: TGTGCCAGCAGCCAAGTTGCGCTGGAGGGCCCCACAGATACGCAGTATTTT. Translation gives CASSQVALEGPTDTQYF.

CDR3 amino acids: CAWSGQNQPQHF. Here the CDR3 DNA reads TGTGCCTGGAGTGGACAAAATCAGCCCCAGCATTTT. J is TRBJ1-5 and V is TRBV30; D not resolved. V shed 1 base and J shed 4 bases, with 5 bases lying between them. The CDR3 is 12 amino acids. CDR1 and CDR2 from the germline V gene are GTSNPN and SVGIG (reference sequence).

This clone was recorded a few times. The genes are TRBV19 and TRBJ1-1, with no clear D. Germline CDR1 LNHDA, CDR2 SQIVND (reference sequence). V was trimmed by 9 bases and J by 8 bases, leaving 13 bases between them. This CDR3 contains 11 residues. CDR3 protein: CASSARTEAFF. The DNA for the CDR3 is TGTGCCAGCTCCGCGAGGACCGAAGCTTTCTTT.

This clone came up once. V is TRBV6-5 and J is TRBJ2-7; D gene unclear. The CDR3 totals 13 residues. Germline CDR1 MNHEY, CDR2 SVGAGI. The V gene lost 5 bases and the J gene lost 2 bases, with 10 bases spanning the gap. In DNA form, the CDR3 reads TGTGCCAGCAGTAACGGACGGGCCTACGAGCAGTACTTC. Translating gives CASSNGRAYEQYF.

The chain joins TRBV18 to TRBJ2-2, with D uncertain. The CDR3 consists of 13 residues. Germline values: CDR1 KGHSH, CDR2 LQKENI. Trimming pared 8 bases from V and 3 bases from J, leaving 10 bases between. CDR3 DNA: TGTGCCAGCCAAAAAGTGGACACCGGGGAGCTGTTTTTT. Amino acid sequence: CASQKVDTGELFF.

This rearrangement joins TRBV21-1 to TRBJ2-6; TRBD1 is taken as the D call from the table, unchecked against the DNA. TRBV21-1 is marked as a pseudogene. The CDR3 is 18 amino acids. CDR3 region: CASSNRDRGYSGANVLTF. The CDR3 nucleotides are TGTGCCAGCAGCAACCGGGACAGGGGGTACTCTGGGGCCAACGTCCTGACTTTC.

This clone was detected only a few times. The V and J genes are TRBV10-3 and TRBJ2-2; D may correspond to TRBD1 or TRBD2 (5 bases each). The germline V and J ends were trimmed by 0 bases and 3 bases, with 11 bases remaining between them. There are 16 residues in the CDR3. Germline CDR1 and CDR2: ENHRY and SYGVKD. For the CDR3, the DNA is TGTGCCATCAGTGAGTCGGGGGTTAGCGACACCGGGGAGCTGTTTTTT. Protein sequence: CAISESGVSDTGELFF.

The rearrangement joins TRBV15 to TRBJ2-7; the match to TRBD1 covers 8 bases. Germline trimming cut 1 base from V and 5 bases from J; bases unmatched to any gene: 10. Germline V gene lookup returns CDR1 LNHNV and CDR2 YYDKDF (reference sequence). This CDR3 is built from 16 residues. The CDR3 nucleotides read TGTGCCACCAGCAGAGGACTTATACAGGGGGGAAACGAGCAGTACTTC. This translates into CATSRGLIQGGNEQYF.

For the CDR3, the DNA is TGTGCCAGCAGTTACTCGCCTAGCGGCTCCTACGAGCAGTACTTC. Protein product: CASSYSPSGSYEQYF. V usage is TRBV6-5 and J usage is TRBJ2-7, with 7 nucleotides matching TRBD2. Per germline, CDR1 MNHEY and CDR2 SVGAGI. CDR3 length: 15 amino acids. V lost 0 bases to trimming and J lost 0 bases; unmatched junction nucleotides: 2.

The V and J genes are TRBV24-1 and TRBJ2-1; 12 bases match TRBD2. CDR1 KGHDR and CDR2 SFDVKD come from the germline V gene. The CDR3 sequence is 18 residues long. Unmatched junction bases numbered 14, after V lost 4 bases and J lost 8 bases. The CDR3, as DNA: TGTGCCACCAGTGACTCAAAATCTAGCGGGAGGGCTTCCTATGAGCAGTTCTTC. Its protein product is CATSDSKSSGRASYEQFF.

The chain links TRBV19 to TRBJ2-5, with TRBD2 matching over 14 bases. The J segment lost 5 bases and the V segment lost 3 bases, leaving 8 bases of the junction unmatched. This CDR3 is built from 17 residues. The germline CDR1 and CDR2 sequences are LNHDA and SQIVND (reference sequence). This chain's CDR3 is CASSMGLAGVGRETQYF. In DNA form, the CDR3 reads TGTGCCAGTAGTATGGGACTAGCGGGAGTAGGACGGGAGACCCAGTACTTC.

This rearrangement joins TRBV18 to TRBJ2-7; D call uncertain. The CDR3 extends over 16 amino acids. Germline assignment: CDR1 KGHSH and CDR2 LQKENI. V gave up 3 bases and J gave up 0 bases, with 15 bases separating them. Here the CDR3 reads CASSPMPGKSSYEQYF. CDR3 sequence (DNA): TGTGCCAGCTCACCTATGCCCGGCAAGAGCTCCTACGAGCAGTACTTC.

This chain links TRBV7-9 with TRBJ2-1; 7 bases fit TRBD2. V gave up 6 bases and J gave up 2 bases; unmatched junction bases: 19. The germline V gene encodes CDR1 SEHNR and CDR2 FQNEAQ (reference sequence). CDR3 length equals 19 residues. The CDR3 reads CASSSKWGGRPRAYNEQFF. As DNA, the CDR3 is TGTGCCAGCAGTTCAAAGTGGGGAGGGCGCCCAAGAGCCTACAATGAGCAGTTCTTC.

The chain couples TRBV15 to TRBJ2-5; D perhaps matches TRBD1 (6 bases). CDR1 is LNHNV and CDR2 is YYDKDF in the germline V gene (reference sequence). The CDR3 is 17 residues long. With 0 bases removed from V and 4 bases from J, the gap between germline ends came to 18 bases. The DNA of the CDR3 is TGTGCCACCAGCAGAGATCGTACCAGGGGCGTCAGAGAGACCCAGTACTTC. This encodes CATSRDRTRGVRETQYF.

This rearrangement joins TRBV29-1 to TRBJ1-4; D perhaps matches TRBD1 (6 bases). There are 16 residues in the CDR3. Germline V gene data show CDR1 as SQVTM and CDR2 as ANQGSEA. V lost 5 bases, J lost 4 bases, and 20 bases lay in between. CDR3 sequence: CSVSRHSGAINEKLFF. DNA for the CDR3: TGCAGCGTTTCGAGACATTCGGGGGCCATTAATGAAAAACTGTTTTTT. The full variable domain, in which reference TRBV29-1 and TRBJ1-4 provide the parts outside the CDR3, is SAVISQKPSRDICQRGTSLTIQCQVDSQVTMMFWYRQQPGQSLTLIATANQGSEATYESGFVIDKFPISRPNLTFSTLTVSNMSPEDSSIYLCSVSRHSGAINEKLFFGSGTQLSVL.

V gene TRBV11-2 combines with J gene TRBJ2-5, with a possible D match to TRBD1 (6 bases). The CDR3 is made up of 18 amino acids. Germline CDR1 and CDR2: SGHAT and FQNNGV. V shed 1 base and J shed 3 bases, with 21 bases lying between them. CDR3 loop: CASSLGVGALRPKETQYF. The CDR3 DNA sequence: TGTGCCAGCAGCTTAGGGGTGGGGGCCCTTAGACCCAAAGAGACCCAGTACTTC.

J is TRBJ2-3 and V is TRBV6-5; 7 bases agree with TRBD2. Germline CDR1 and CDR2: MNHEY and SVGAGI. The V segment lost 7 bases and the J segment 1 base; nucleotides outside the gene matches: 2. CDR3 size: 13 residues. CDR3 sequence: CASKSGGTDTQYF. The CDR3, as DNA: TGTGCCAGCAAAAGCGGGGGCACAGATACGCAGTATTTT.

V gene TRBV11-2 combines with J gene TRBJ2-1; D perhaps matches TRBD2 (6 bases). The germline V and J ends were trimmed by 4 bases and 4 bases, with 17 bases remaining between them. The germline V gene encodes CDR1 SGHAT and CDR2 FQNNGV. The CDR3 runs to 16 residues. CDR3 nucleotide sequence: TGTGCCAGCAGCTCGCGTAGCGGAAGCCCATACAATGAGCAGTTCTTC. Translated, it gives CASSSRSGSPYNEQFF.